The 23 T cell receptor beta chains below were found in one sample sequenced in a study of blood T cells in healthy people across ages. The use of a sample-barcoded 5' primer and a J-beta primer mix characterized a second PCR of roughly 6 to 11 cycles. Via MiXCR, TCRdb re-called the 5' RACE reads, giving one row per CDR3 protein. The sample lists fewer than 900,000 distinct CDR3 sequences; more than 40% were seen once. Sequencing was done on a sample of blood. The receptors shown here come from a woman in her fifties or sixties in good health.

At least ten counts were recorded for this clonotype. The rearrangement links TRBV6-2 or TRBV6-3 to TRBJ2-5; D uncertain. The CDR3 has 16 residues. V was trimmed by 6 bases and J by 5 bases, leaving 22 bases between them. Germline CDR1 reads MNHEY; CDR2 reads SVGEGT. CDR3 nucleotides: TGTGCCAGCAGCTCCCCCCTAGTGGGTTCGATGGAGACCCAGTACTTC. Residues: CASSSPLVGSMETQYF.

The chain carries TRBV20-1 and TRBJ2-5; TRBD1 matches 8 bases. The CDR3 runs 13 residues. Trimming at V came to 3 bases and at J to 4 bases, leaving 4 bases not matched to a gene. CDR1 and CDR2 (germline): DFQATT, SNEGSKA (reference sequence). The CDR3 loop is CSASDRGGETQYF. Written as DNA, the CDR3 is TGCAGTGCTAGCGACAGGGGAGGAGAGACCCAGTACTTC.

This clonotype came up a few times. The rearrangement joins TRBV2 to TRBJ2-7; a possible D gene is TRBD1 (6 bases). This CDR3 contains 13 residues. The germline V and J ends were trimmed by 6 bases and 9 bases, with 18 bases remaining between them. Germline V gives CDR1 SNHLY, CDR2 FYNNEI. Here the CDR3 DNA reads TGTGCCAGCAGAGCGGACAGTCTTTCGGGGCAGTACTTC. This sequence encodes CASRADSLSGQYF.

This sequence joins TRBV20-1 and TRBJ2-3, with D uncertain. This CDR3 is built from 12 residues. Germline lookup yields CDR1 DFQATT and CDR2 SNEGSKA (reference sequence). V gave up 3 bases and J gave up 6 bases, with 10 bases separating them. Written as DNA, the CDR3 is TGCAGTGCTAGTACCGCGCCTGATACGCAGTATTTT. It is translated as CSASTAPDTQYF.

This chain links TRBV20-1 with TRBJ2-7; no clear D. CDR1 is DFQATT and CDR2 is SNEGSKA in the germline V gene (reference sequence). V lost 3 bases to trimming and J lost 0 bases, with 6 bases between them. The CDR3 has 12 amino acids. The CDR3 is CSARNSSYEQYF. The CDR3 region has the DNA TGCAGTGCTAGGAACAGCTCCTACGAGCAGTACTTC.

The rearrangement uses TRBV12-3 or TRBV12-4 and TRBJ2-4; TRBD1 matches at 10 bases. With V trimmed by 3 bases and J by 13 bases, 12 bases remained unmatched. The CDR3 is 15 residues long. In DNA form, the CDR3 reads TGTGCCAGCAGTTTGGGGGGGACAGGGGTTGATGAGCAGTACTTC. This encodes CASSLGGTGVDEQYF.

This clonotype was picked up a small number of times. The genes are TRBV7-3 and TRBJ1-1, with D possibly being TRBD1 (5 bases). Trimming removed 4 bases at V and 0 bases at J, with 6 bases between. Germline V lookup: CDR1 SGHTA, CDR2 FQGTGA. This CDR3 contains 13 residues. The CDR3 loop reads CASSSDMNTEAFF. DNA of the CDR3: TGTGCCAGCAGCTCGGACATGAACACTGAAGCTTTCTTT. Supplemented by reference TRBV7-3 and TRBJ1-1, the full variable domain reads GAGVSQTPSNKVTEKGKYVELRCDPISGHTALYWYRQSLGQGPEFLIYFQGTGAADDSGLPNDRFFAVRPEGSVSTLKIQRTERGDSAVYLCASSSDMNTEAFFGQGTRLTVV.

This clonotype has ten or more counts. The chain couples TRBV9 to TRBJ2-7; maybe TRBD1 (6 bases). This CDR3 region has 16 residues. V lost 0 bases to trimming and J lost 3 bases, with 16 bases between them. CDR1 and CDR2 from the germline V gene are SGDLS and YYNGEE. In nucleotides, the CDR3 is TGTGCCAGCAGCGTAGAAGGCAGGGGATACGGCTACGAGCAGTACTTC. Translated: CASSVEGRGYGYEQYF.

J is TRBJ2-2 and V is TRBV4-3; 9 bases line up with TRBD1. With 1 base clipped from V and 6 bases from J, the junction kept 9 bases outside the gene matches. CDR1 and CDR2 (germline): LGHNA, YSLEER. The CDR3 contains 17 residues. The CDR3 sequence: CASSQVNRGQGSGELFF. The CDR3 nucleotides are TGCGCCAGCAGCCAAGTTAACAGGGGGCAAGGGTCCGGGGAGCTGTTTTTT.

Note on this clonotype: The final CDR3 position lacks the conserved phenylalanine or tryptophan, pointing to a likely read error. The chain uses TRBV20-1 and TRBJ2-3; D may be TRBD2 (5 bases). The germline V and J ends were trimmed by 2 bases and 4 bases, with 16 bases remaining between them. The CDR3 runs to 15 residues. The germline V gene has CDR1 DFQATT and CDR2 SNEGSKA (reference sequence). The CDR3 nucleotides are TGCAGTGCTAGACTTCAGACGACCGGGGCAGATACGCAGTATTTG. Its translation: CSARLQTTGADTQYL.

The CDR3: CASSAGQGSPYNEQYF. The DNA of the CDR3 is TGTGCCAGCAGCGCGGGACAGGGTTCCCCTTACAATGAGCAGTACTTC. The rearrangement joins TRBV9 to TRBJ2-7, with TRBD1 matching over 9 bases. The CDR3 extends over 16 amino acids. Germline CDR1 and CDR2: SGDLS and YYNGEE. V trimming: 3 bases; J trimming: 7 bases; junction bases outside the gene matches: 14.

This clonotype was seen only a few times. The genes are TRBV5-1 and TRBJ1-2; a possible D gene is TRBD1 (5 bases). This CDR3 has 16 residues. Germline loops: CDR1 SGHRS, CDR2 YFSETQ. Trimming shortened V by 0 bases and J by 0 bases, and 12 bases separated the two germline ends. DNA of the CDR3: TGCGCCAGCAGCTTGGAAGGGGTGGCTACTAACTATGGCTACACCTTC. This gives the protein CASSLEGVATNYGYTF.

Here the CDR3 DNA reads TGCAGTGTGGAGGGAGAGTACGAGCAGTACTTC. Translation: CSVEGEYEQYF. The gene calls are TRBV20-1 and TRBJ2-5; D is possibly TRBD2 (6 bases). With the DNA end fitting TRBJ2-7 better, the J assignment may be wrong. Per the germline V gene, CDR1 is DFQATT and CDR2 is SNEGSKA (reference sequence). The CDR3 has 11 amino acids.

This clonotype was recorded many times. The V and J genes are TRBV6-5 and TRBJ2-3; D remains unclear. CDR3 length: 12 amino acids. Germline-derived CDR1 and CDR2 are MNHEY and SVGAGI. Trimming took 10 bases from V and 3 from J, leaving 11 bases between them. CDR3 residues: CATGDGTDTQYF. DNA for the CDR3: TGTGCCACCGGAGACGGAACAGATACGCAGTATTTT.

J is TRBJ2-5 and V is TRBV20-1; TRBD1 matches 8 bases. Germline V gives CDR1 DFQATT, CDR2 SNEGSKA (reference sequence). This CDR3 comprises 16 residues. V gave up 8 bases and J gave up 4 bases; unmatched junction bases: 18. Here the CDR3 reads CSPPPGQAGITETQYF. As DNA, the CDR3 is TGCAGTCCTCCCCCGGGACAGGCAGGAATCACAGAGACCCAGTACTTC.

This clonotype was counted between two and nine times. The V gene is TRBV3-1, the J gene TRBJ2-1; D is tentatively TRBD1 or TRBD2 (6 bases each). The V end lost 7 bases, the J end lost 5 bases, and 24 bases lay between the germline ends. The CDR3 runs 17 residues. The V gene's germline CDR1 is LGHDT and CDR2 YNNKEL (reference sequence). CDR3 sequence: CASTIGGGTNVHNEQFF. CDR3 bases: TGTGCCAGCACGATCGGAGGGGGGACCAACGTCCACAATGAGCAGTTCTTC.

The genes are TRBV3-1 and TRBJ2-5; TRBD1 might be the D (5 bases). Trimming removed 8 bases from V and 5 bases from J, with 18 bases in between. Germline loops: CDR1 LGHDT, CDR2 YNNKEL (reference sequence). This CDR3 has 14 residues. CDR3 protein: CASHPSDSSETQYF. CDR3 DNA: TGTGCCAGCCACCCAAGCGACAGTTCCGAGACCCAGTACTTC.

The V gene is TRBV2, the J gene TRBJ2-1; 7 nucleotides align to TRBD1. V trimming: 7 bases; J trimming: 12 bases; junction bases outside the gene matches: 6. The CDR3 has 11 amino acids. Germline CDR1 SNHLY, CDR2 FYNNEI. The CDR3 loop is CASTSGDRQFF. The CDR3 nucleotides are TGTGCCAGCACTTCAGGGGACAGGCAGTTCTTC.

This clonotype was seen just once. A much larger clone differs from this one at a single base, so this may be a read error. The gene calls are TRBV15 and TRBJ2-1, with TRBD2 matching 15 bases. V shed 5 bases, J shed 10 bases, and the junction held 6 bases outside the gene matches. This CDR3 spans 15 amino acids. Germline V gives CDR1 LNHNV, CDR2 YYDKDF (reference sequence). In nucleotides, the CDR3 is TGTGCCACCAGCGGAAACGGACTAGCGGGGGGGGAGCAGTTCTTC. This codes for CATSGNGLAGGEQFF. The whole variable domain, remainder taken from reference TRBV15 and TRBJ2-1, is DAMVIQNPRYQVTQFGKPVTLSCSQTLNHNVMYWYQQKSSQAPKLLFHYYDKDFNNEADTPDNFQSRRPNTSFCFLDIRSPGLGDTAMYLCATSGNGLAGGEQFFGPGTRLTVL.

V gene TRBV20-1 combines with J gene TRBJ2-1, with 11 bases aligning to TRBD2. The J call may be wrong; the DNA end is better matched by TRBJ2-7. The CDR3 runs 15 residues. CDR1 and CDR2 from the germline V gene are DFQATT and SNEGSKA (reference sequence). CDR3 amino acids: CSARTGTSGYNEQYF. The DNA of the CDR3 is TGCAGTGCTAGGACCGGGACTAGCGGCTACAATGAGCAGTACTTC.

This clonotype occurred a few times. V and J are TRBV13 and TRBJ2-4; D might be TRBD2 (5 bases). CDR3 length equals 13 residues. Germline CDR1 is PRHDT and CDR2 is FYEKMQ (reference sequence). The ends were cut back, 5 bases at V and 5 bases at J, with 10 bases in the middle. CDR3 nucleotides: TGTGCCAGCAGCGAAAGAGGGCAAAACATTCAGTACTTC. Amino acids: CASSERGQNIQYF.

This clonotype has a handful of counts. The chain carries TRBV20-1 and TRBJ2-5; 8 bases align to TRBD2. The CDR3 is made up of 12 amino acids. The germline gives CDR1 DFQATT, CDR2 SNEGSKA (reference sequence). V lost 6 bases and J lost 5; bases outside the gene matches: 5. The CDR3, as DNA: TGCAGTGCGGGACTAGACTACGAGACCCAGTACTTC. Residues: CSAGLDYETQYF.

The rearrangement joins TRBV6-5 to TRBJ2-1, with TRBD2 matching over 9 bases. From germline, CDR1 is MNHEY and CDR2 SVGAGI. V shed 7 bases and J 0 bases; nucleotides not matched to a gene: 4. The CDR3 has 15 amino acids. For the CDR3, the DNA is TGTGCCAGCACCTCGACTAGCGGCTCCTACAATGAGCAGTTCTTC. Amino acid sequence: CASTSTSGSYNEQFF.